The 18 T cell receptor beta chains listed next were all sequenced from one sample in a study of shared clonotypes between healthy human individuals. The repertoire was sequenced with immunoSEQ multiplex PCR; TCRdb's copy has only in-frame clones and lacks some. The sample lists 640,000 or so clones, approximately 79% seen once, with about 1.7% in the top ten. The specimen sequenced was memory CD4+ T cells sorted from blood. Subset specified: CD45RA-negative fraction. The receptors derive from a woman in her twenties or thirties in good health.

The chain combines TRBV7-2 with TRBJ1-1, with D possibly being TRBD1 (5 bases). Germline V gene data show CDR1 as SGHTA and CDR2 as FQGNSA. Trimming stripped 6 bases from V and 3 bases from J, with 11 bases between. The CDR3 has 13 residues. This chain's CDR3 is CASRSQGDTEAFF. The CDR3 DNA follows: TGTGCCAGCAGATCTCAGGGAGACACTGAAGCTTTCTTT.

This clone has only a few counts. The sample contains more than one DNA sequence encoding this CDR3. CDR3 DNA sequence: TGTGCCAGCAGTTTATCTACAGGGGGCGGACAAGAGACCCAGTACTTC. Translation gives CASSLSTGGGQETQYF. The chain joins TRBV28 to TRBJ2-5; 9 bases line up with TRBD1. The CDR3 totals 16 residues. CDR1 is MDHEN, CDR2 SYDVKM, per germline. V dropped 1 base and J dropped 2; count of bases not matched to a gene: 5.

The V gene is TRBV7-2, the J gene TRBJ2-7, with a possible D match to TRBD2 (6 bases). This CDR3 has 15 amino acids. Germline CDR1 SGHTA, CDR2 FQGNSA. Trimming shortened V by 5 bases and J by 2 bases, and 16 bases separated the two germline ends. DNA of the CDR3: TGTGCCAGCAGCCAAGGGGCTAGCGCGGCCTACGAGCAGTACTTC. It yields the protein CASSQGASAAYEQYF.

The chain couples TRBV9 to TRBJ2-5; D ambiguous. Judging by the DNA end, TRBJ2-7 fits better; the J call may be wrong. This CDR3 spans 13 amino acids. In germline, CDR1 is SGDLS, CDR2 YYNGEE. The CDR3 DNA follows: TGTGCCAGCAGCGTAGCCCCAGACTACGAGCAGTACTTC. Translated, it gives CASSVAPDYEQYF.

The V gene is TRBV9, the J gene TRBJ2-7; tentatively, D is TRBD2 (5 bases). V was pared by 4 bases and J by 5 bases, with 19 bases between. Germline loops: CDR1 SGDLS, CDR2 YYNGEE. This CDR3 spans 15 amino acids. The CDR3 DNA reads as TGTGCCAGCAGCTTCTCTGGCGGGCGTCGGGACGAGCAGTACTTC. This sequence encodes CASSFSGGRRDEQYF.

The V call is TRBV14, the J call TRBJ2-5, with no clear D. The DNA end is a closer match to TRBJ2-7, so the J assignment may be wrong. The CDR3 spans 15 residues. Germline V gene data show CDR1 as SGHDN and CDR2 as FVKESK. CDR3 DNA sequence: TGTGCCAGCAGCCAACATGGCTCGCGAACCTACGAGCAGTACTTC. Translation: CASSQHGSRTYEQYF.

The chain employs TRBV19 and TRBJ2-5, with D perhaps TRBD1 (6 bases). This CDR3 has 16 amino acids. From germline, CDR1 is LNHDA and CDR2 SQIVND (reference sequence). Between the trimmed V and J ends, which lost 6 bases and 5 bases, there was a span of 22 bases. DNA of the CDR3: TGTGCCAGTAGCAATAGGGCCAGGGGCCCCTCGGAGACCCAGTACTTC. Translating it yields CASSNRARGPSETQYF.

V and J are TRBV5-1 and TRBJ2-3; 8 positions agree with TRBD2. V lost 0 bases, J lost 5 bases, and 2 bases stayed unmatched. Germline loops: CDR1 SGHRS, CDR2 YFSETQ. The CDR3 is made up of 14 amino acids. This CDR3 reads CASSLGLALDTQYF. The CDR3 DNA is TGCGCCAGCAGCTTGGGACTAGCGTTAGATACGCAGTATTTT.

This sequence joins TRBV18 and TRBJ2-7, with D tentatively TRBD1 (7 bases). Germline CDR1 KGHSH, CDR2 LQKENI. This CDR3 comprises 15 residues. With 4 bases removed from V and 7 bases from J, the gap between germline ends came to 20 bases. The CDR3 nucleotides read TGTGCCAGCTCACAAAGTCAGGGGGGACCGGGGGAGCAGTACTTC. Its protein is CASSQSQGGPGEQYF.

V is TRBV7-9 and J is TRBJ2-5; TRBD1 might be the D (5 bases). CDR1 and CDR2 (germline): SEHNR, FQNEAQ (reference sequence). V was cut by 3 bases and J by 3 bases, with 14 bases left in between. CDR3 length: 15 residues. The CDR3: CASSFPLPGKETQYF. CDR3 in DNA: TGTGCCAGCAGCTTTCCCCTGCCAGGGAAAGAGACCCAGTACTTC. Together with reference TRBV7-9 and TRBJ2-5, the CDR3 gives the full variable domain: DTGVSQNPRHKITKRGQNVTFRCDPISEHNRLYWYRQTLGQGPEFLTYFQNEAQLEKSRLLSDRFSAERPKGSFSTLEIQRTEQGDSAMYLCASSFPLPGKETQYFGPGTRLLVL.

This clone was detected only a few times. This specimen includes other DNA sequences encoding the same CDR3. This rearrangement joins TRBV28 to TRBJ1-2; tentative D call: TRBD1 (5 bases). The V and J ends lost 5 bases and 0 bases respectively, with 7 bases between them. CDR3 length: 13 residues. The V gene's germline CDR1 is MDHEN and CDR2 SYDVKM. CDR3 in amino acids: CASSGTANYGYTF. The CDR3 DNA reads as TGTGCCAGCAGTGGGACGGCTAACTATGGCTACACCTTC.

The genes are TRBV25-1 and TRBJ2-1; 10 bases line up with TRBD2. Trimming at V came to 3 bases and at J to 0 bases, leaving 5 bases not matched to a gene. Germline CDR1 and CDR2: MGHDK and SYGVNS. CDR3 length: 17 residues. For the CDR3, the DNA is TGTGCCAGCAGTGACGAACTAGCGGGATCCTCCTACAATGAGCAGTTCTTC. It encodes CASSDELAGSSYNEQFF.

This rearrangement joins TRBV6-5 to TRBJ2-7, with TRBD1 as a possible D gene (5 bases). Germline CDR1 and CDR2: MNHEY and SVGAGI. This CDR3 is 14 amino acids long. V was trimmed by 0 bases and J by 5 bases, leaving 11 bases between them. CDR3 residues: CASSYSTGRNEQYF. As DNA, the CDR3 is TGTGCCAGCAGTTACTCCACAGGTCGGAACGAGCAGTACTTC.

J is TRBJ2-7 and V is TRBV5-1; 8 nucleotides agree with TRBD1. Looked up from germline, CDR1 is SGHRS and CDR2 is YFSETQ. The CDR3 extends over 13 amino acids. The ends lost 7 bases at V and 5 bases at J; junction bases unmatched: 8. The DNA of the CDR3 is TGCGCCAGCTTTGGGACAGGCCCCCACGAGCAGTACTTC. It specifies CASFGTGPHEQYF.

J is TRBJ2-6 and V is TRBV11-2; 12 bases line up with TRBD1. Germline V gives CDR1 SGHAT, CDR2 FQNNGV. The CDR3 contains 18 residues. V lost 5 bases, J lost 3 bases, and 8 bases stayed unmatched. The CDR3 spells CASSPPGTGGFGANVLTF. In nucleotides, the CDR3 is TGTGCCAGCAGCCCGCCCGGGACAGGGGGCTTTGGGGCCAACGTCCTGACTTTC. The variable domain in full, completed from reference TRBV11-2 and TRBJ2-6, reads EAGVAQSPRYKIIEKRQSVAFWCNPISGHATLYWYQQILGQGPKLLIQFQNNGVVDDSQLPKDRFSAERLKGVDSTLKIQPAKLEDSAVYLCASSPPGTGGFGANVLTFGAGSRLTVL.

This clone was seen a handful of times. This CDR3 is also generated by other DNA sequences in the sample. The chain combines TRBV2 with TRBJ2-5; D call uncertain. Germline CDR1 SNHLY, CDR2 FYNNEI. This CDR3 has 12 residues. V was pared by 4 bases and J by 2 bases, with 5 bases between. The CDR3 loop is CASSVGQETQYF. In DNA, the CDR3 is TGTGCCAGCAGTGTGGGGCAAGAGACCCAGTACTTC.

This rearrangement joins TRBV18 to TRBJ2-3; 10 bases map to TRBD2. Germline lookup yields CDR1 KGHSH and CDR2 LQKENI. This CDR3 has 16 amino acids. Trimming took 4 bases from V and 1 from J; bases not matched to a gene: 5. CDR3 coding DNA: TGTGCCAGCTCACAAGGGACTAGCGACGGCACAGATACGCAGTATTTT. Protein product: CASSQGTSDGTDTQYF.

V and J are TRBV19 and TRBJ1-4, with D possibly matching TRBD1 (5 bases). V was trimmed by 2 bases and J by 5 bases, leaving 12 bases between them. Germline V gene sequence: CDR1 LNHDA, CDR2 SQIVND (reference sequence). The CDR3 has 15 residues. CDR3 sequence (DNA): TGTGCCAGTAGTATATCTGGGGCTAGAAATGAAAAACTGTTTTTT. Its translation: CASSISGARNEKLFF.